The TCR beta chain described here comes from a study of graft-versus-host responses after intestinal transplantation. About the research overall: Recipients across the board were started on anti-thymocyte globulin induction, then kept on tacrolimus and steroids for about 3 years.

This CDR3 comprises 12 residues. From germline, CDR1 is MGHDK and CDR2 SYGVNS. V was cut by 6 bases and J by 8 bases, with 13 bases left in between. Overall study findings and caveats: Recipient bone marrow held GvH clones, some seen earlier in ileum or blood. Levels of circulating GvH clones at their peak were associated with early post-transplant HvG declines.

The table came from immunoSEQ multiplex PCR; TCRdb's copy has only in-frame clones and leaves some out. The sample yields about 86,000 clones, less than 90% seen once. This clone was detected a few times. Its antigen is not identified. The origin of this receptor is a human donor who was the organ donor for an intestinal transplant. The sequencing here drew on unstimulated CD4+ T cells sorted from spleen or lymph node cells, taken before transplant. The genes are TRBV25-1 and TRBJ1-2; D is ambiguous. The CDR3 DNA is TGTGCCAGCAGACGGGAGTCTGGGGGCTACACCTTC. It is translated as CASRRESGGYTF.